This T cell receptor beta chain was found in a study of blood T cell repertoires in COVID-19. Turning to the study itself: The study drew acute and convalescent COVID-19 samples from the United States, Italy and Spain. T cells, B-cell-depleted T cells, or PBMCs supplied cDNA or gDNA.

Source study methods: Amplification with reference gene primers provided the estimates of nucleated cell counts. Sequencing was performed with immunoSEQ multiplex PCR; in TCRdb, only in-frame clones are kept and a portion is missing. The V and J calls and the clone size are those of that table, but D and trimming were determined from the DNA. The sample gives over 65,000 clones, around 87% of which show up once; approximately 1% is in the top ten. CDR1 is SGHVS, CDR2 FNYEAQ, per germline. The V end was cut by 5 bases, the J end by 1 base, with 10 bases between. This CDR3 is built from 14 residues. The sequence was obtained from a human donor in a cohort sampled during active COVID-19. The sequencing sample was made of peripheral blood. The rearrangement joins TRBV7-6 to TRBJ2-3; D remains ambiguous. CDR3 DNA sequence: TGTGCCAGCAGCCCCCCAGAAGGCACAGATACGCAGTATTTT. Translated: CASSPPEGTDTQYF. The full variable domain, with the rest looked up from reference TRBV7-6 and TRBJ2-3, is GAGVSQSPRYKVTKRGQDVALRCDPISGHVSLYWYRQALGQGPEFLTYFNYEAQQDKSGLPNDRFSAERPEGSISTLTIQRTEQRDSAMYRCASSPPEGTDTQYFGPGTRLTVL.